The T cell receptor (beta chain) under discussion was sequenced for a study of shared clonotypes between healthy human individuals. Study at large: Ranging from 18 to 49 in age, donors were two women and three men.

Only Caucasian adults living in Nashville, Tennessee made up the donor group. Over several immunoSEQ plates, each subset's genomic DNA was distributed in even portions. Sequencing used immunoSEQ multiplex PCR; TCRdb keeps in-frame clones, though not all of them. This repertoire shows 950,000 to 1,300,000 clones, roughly 70% found once; its top ten account for about 1.5%. Worth noting for this clone: The antigen remains unidentified.

Findings and limits, study-wide: Clonotype sharing among the donors was expected to vary with sequencing depth.

Material for sequencing was memory CD4+ T cells sorted from blood. Documented subset: CD45RA-negative fraction. This TCR was recovered from a man between 18 and 35 years old in good health.

CDR3 in DNA: TGTGCCAGCAGCGGGGGACACCGGATTGGGTTCGAGCAGTACTTC. Translating it yields CASSGGHRIGFEQYF. J is TRBJ2-7 and V is TRBV5-4, with D perhaps matching TRBD1 (6 bases). Per germline, CDR1 SGHNT and CDR2 YYREEE (reference sequence). CDR3 length: 15 amino acids. V was shortened by 4 bases and J by 6 bases, with 20 bases between the two germline ends. Full variable domain (remainder filled in from reference TRBV5-4 and TRBJ2-7): ETGVTQSPTHLIKTRGQQVTLRCSSQSGHNTVSWYQQALGQGPQFIFQYYREEENGRGNFPPRFSGLQFPNYSSELNVNALELDDSALYLCASSGGHRIGFEQYFGPGTRLTVT.